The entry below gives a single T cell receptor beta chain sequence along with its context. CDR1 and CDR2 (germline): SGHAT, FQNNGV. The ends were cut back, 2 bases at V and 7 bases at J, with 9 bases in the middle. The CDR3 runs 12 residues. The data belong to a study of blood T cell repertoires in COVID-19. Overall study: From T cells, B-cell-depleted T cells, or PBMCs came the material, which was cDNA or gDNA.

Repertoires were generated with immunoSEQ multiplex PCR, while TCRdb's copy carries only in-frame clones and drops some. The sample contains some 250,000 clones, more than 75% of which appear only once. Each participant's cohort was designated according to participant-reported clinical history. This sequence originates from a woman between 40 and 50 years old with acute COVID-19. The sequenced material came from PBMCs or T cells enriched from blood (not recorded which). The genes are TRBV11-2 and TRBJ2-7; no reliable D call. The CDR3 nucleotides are TGTGCCAGCAGCTTAATCAGTAAAGAGCAGTACTTC. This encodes CASSLISKEQYF.